This entry describes one TCR beta chain. The antigen is undetermined. The record originates from a study of cytomegalovirus exposure and HLA in healthy donors. Findings and limits, study-wide: Per a later analysis, approximately 16,000 TCR beta sequences showed association with HLA alleles at 0.05 false discovery rate. Analyses of presence and absence presupposed an approximately uniform sequencing depth across donors. Later, TCR association rates were found to vary by HLA locus, highest for DRB1 and lowest for HLA-C. In an earlier analysis, productive rearrangement rates for most beta V segments clustered near 87% or 30%.

V lost 4 bases and J 2 bases, leaving 19 bases between the germline ends. Germline-derived CDR1 and CDR2 are SEHNR and FQNEAQ (reference sequence). The CDR3 consists of 17 residues. 13 Jbeta primers and 60 Vbeta primers were used for the PCR. Assay: immunoSEQ multiplex PCR; the TCRdb copy retains only in-frame clones and omits some. In the table there are some 130,000 clones, about 78% of which are singletons. Sequencing was performed on PBMCs. This TCR came from a female donor in good health and CMV-seronegative. The chain links TRBV7-9 to TRBJ2-3; D possibly corresponds to TRBD1 (6 bases). This CDR3 reads CASSSNYGTPPTDTQYF. In DNA form, the CDR3 reads TGTGCCAGCAGCTCCAACTATGGGACACCTCCCACAGATACGCAGTATTTT.